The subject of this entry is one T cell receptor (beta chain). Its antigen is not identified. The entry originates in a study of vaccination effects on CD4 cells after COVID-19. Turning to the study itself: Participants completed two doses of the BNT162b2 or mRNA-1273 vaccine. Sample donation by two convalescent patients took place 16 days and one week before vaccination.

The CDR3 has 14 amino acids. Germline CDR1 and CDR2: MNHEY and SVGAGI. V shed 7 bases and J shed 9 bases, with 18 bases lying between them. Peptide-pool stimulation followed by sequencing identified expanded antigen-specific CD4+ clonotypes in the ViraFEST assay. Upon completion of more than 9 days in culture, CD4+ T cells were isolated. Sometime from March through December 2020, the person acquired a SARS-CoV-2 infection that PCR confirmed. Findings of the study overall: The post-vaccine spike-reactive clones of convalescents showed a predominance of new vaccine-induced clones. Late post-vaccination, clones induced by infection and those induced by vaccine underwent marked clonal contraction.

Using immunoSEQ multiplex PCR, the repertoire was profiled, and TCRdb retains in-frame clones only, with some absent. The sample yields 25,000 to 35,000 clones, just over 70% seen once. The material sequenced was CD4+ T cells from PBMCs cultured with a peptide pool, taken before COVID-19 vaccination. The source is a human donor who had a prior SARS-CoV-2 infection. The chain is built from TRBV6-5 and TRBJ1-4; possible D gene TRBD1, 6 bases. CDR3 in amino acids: CASKPGDDRKKLFF. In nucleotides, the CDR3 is TGTGCCAGCAAACCAGGGGATGATAGGAAAAAACTGTTTTTT.